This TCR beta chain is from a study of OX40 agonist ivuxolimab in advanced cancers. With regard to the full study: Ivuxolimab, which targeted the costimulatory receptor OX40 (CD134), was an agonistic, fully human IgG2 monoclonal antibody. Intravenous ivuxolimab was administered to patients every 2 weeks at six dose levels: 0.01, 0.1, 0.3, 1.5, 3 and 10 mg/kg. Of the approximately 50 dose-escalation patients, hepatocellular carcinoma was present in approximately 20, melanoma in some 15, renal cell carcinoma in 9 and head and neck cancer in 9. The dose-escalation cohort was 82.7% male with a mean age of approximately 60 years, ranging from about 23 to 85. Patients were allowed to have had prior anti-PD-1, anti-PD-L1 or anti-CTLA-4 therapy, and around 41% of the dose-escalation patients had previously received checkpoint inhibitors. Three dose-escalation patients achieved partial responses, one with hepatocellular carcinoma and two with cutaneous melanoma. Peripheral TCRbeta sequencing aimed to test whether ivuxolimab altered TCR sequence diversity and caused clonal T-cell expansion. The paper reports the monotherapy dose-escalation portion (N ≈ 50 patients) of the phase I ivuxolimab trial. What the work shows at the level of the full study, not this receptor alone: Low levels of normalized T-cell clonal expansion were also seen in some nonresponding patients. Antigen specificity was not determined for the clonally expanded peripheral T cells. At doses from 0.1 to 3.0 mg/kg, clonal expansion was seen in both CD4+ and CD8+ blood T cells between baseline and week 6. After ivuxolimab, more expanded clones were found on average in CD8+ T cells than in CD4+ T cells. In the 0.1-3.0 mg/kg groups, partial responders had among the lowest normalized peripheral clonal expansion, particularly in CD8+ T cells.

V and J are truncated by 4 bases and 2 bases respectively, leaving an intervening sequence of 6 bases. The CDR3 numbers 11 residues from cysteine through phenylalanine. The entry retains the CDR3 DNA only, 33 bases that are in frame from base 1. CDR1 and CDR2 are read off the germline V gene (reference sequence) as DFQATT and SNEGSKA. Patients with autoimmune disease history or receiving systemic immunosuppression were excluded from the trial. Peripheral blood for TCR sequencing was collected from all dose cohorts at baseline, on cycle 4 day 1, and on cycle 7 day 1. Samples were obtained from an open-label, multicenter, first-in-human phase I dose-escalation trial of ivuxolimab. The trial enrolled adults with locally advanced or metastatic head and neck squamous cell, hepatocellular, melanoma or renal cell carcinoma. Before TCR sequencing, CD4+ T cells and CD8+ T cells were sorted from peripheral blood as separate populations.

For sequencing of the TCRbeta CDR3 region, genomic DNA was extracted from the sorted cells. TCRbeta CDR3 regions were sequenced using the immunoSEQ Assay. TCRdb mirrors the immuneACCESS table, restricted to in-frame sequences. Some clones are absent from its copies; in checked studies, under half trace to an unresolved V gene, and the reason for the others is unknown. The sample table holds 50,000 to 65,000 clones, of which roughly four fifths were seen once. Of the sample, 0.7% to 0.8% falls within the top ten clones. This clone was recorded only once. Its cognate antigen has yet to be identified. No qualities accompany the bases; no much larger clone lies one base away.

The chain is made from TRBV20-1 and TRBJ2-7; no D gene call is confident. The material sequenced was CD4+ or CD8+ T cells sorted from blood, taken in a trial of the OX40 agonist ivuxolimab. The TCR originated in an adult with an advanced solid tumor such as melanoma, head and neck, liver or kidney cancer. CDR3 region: CSANSAYEQYF. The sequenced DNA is TGCAGTGCTAACTCAGCCTACGAGCAGTACTTC.